This T cell receptor (beta chain) was sequenced in a study of T cells in Graves' hyperthyroidism and ophthalmopathy. On the basis of clinical symptoms, serum thyroxine and TRAb, thyroid ultrasound and orbital computed tomography, diagnoses were made. With 5 bases clipped from V and 0 bases from J, the junction kept 7 bases outside the gene matches. Germline-derived CDR1 and CDR2 are MNHNS and SASEGT. The CDR3 has 16 residues. This clonotype was detected many times. Authors of the study amplified TCR beta CDR3 regions from RNA transcripts. A set of HTBI primers served as the primers for a first-round RT-PCR of the TCR CDR3. TCRdb reprocessed the multiplex PCR reads with MiXCR, giving one entry per CDR3 protein. Among about 530,000 distinct CDR3 sequences, roughly a sixth were seen once, and the ten largest hold around 17%.

V is TRBV6-1 and J is TRBJ2-3; 8 nucleotides line up with TRBD2. Sequenced sample: blood. The sequence came from a woman between 18 and 30 years old with Graves' ophthalmopathy. The CDR3 loop reads CASSPRRGASTDTQYF. The CDR3 DNA follows: TGTGCCAGCAGTCCGAGGCGGGGGGCTAGCACAGATACGCAGTATTTT.